This TCR beta chain comes out of a study of Graves' ophthalmopathy and Graves' hyperthyroidism. The authors amplified TCR beta CDR3 regions, and they did so from RNA transcripts for repertoire sequencing. The authors performed first-round RT-PCR with HTBI primers and then a second-round multiplex PCR. TCRdb re-analysed the multiplex PCR reads in MiXCR, keeping a single row per CDR3 protein. The sample lists under 250,000 distinct CDR3 sequences; approximately 21% were seen once. Clinical symptoms, serum thyroxine, TRAb, thyroid ultrasound and orbital computed tomography determined diagnosis. Whole-study results and caveats: Ophthalmopathy progression was predicted with 70% to 71% sensitivity and around 72% specificity. Blood contained most expanded thyroid clonotypes exceeding 0.001 frequency.

CDR1 is MDHEN, CDR2 SYDVKM, per germline. The CDR3 sequence is 15 residues long. Trimming cost V 6 bases and J 7 bases; bases outside gene matches: 11. The table lists this clonotype with many counts. Its antigen remains unknown. The chain has TRBV28 and TRBJ2-5; 10 bases map to TRBD1. This TCR came from a woman aged 45 to 65 with Graves' ophthalmopathy. Sequencing used peripheral blood. The CDR3 nucleotides are TGTGCCAGCAGCCCTGGGGGACAGGGGACGGGGACCCAGTACTTC. Protein product: CASSPGGQGTGTQYF.